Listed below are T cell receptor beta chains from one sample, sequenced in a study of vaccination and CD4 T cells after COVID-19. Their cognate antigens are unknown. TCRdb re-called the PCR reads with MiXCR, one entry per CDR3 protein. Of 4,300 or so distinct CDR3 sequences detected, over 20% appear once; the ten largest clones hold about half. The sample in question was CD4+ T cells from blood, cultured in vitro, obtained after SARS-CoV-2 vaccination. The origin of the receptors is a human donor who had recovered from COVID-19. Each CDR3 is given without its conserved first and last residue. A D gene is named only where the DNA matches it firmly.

AALSLWLNTEAF,-,TRBJ1-1,TRBV6-1
ASSEGLGYEQY,-,TRBJ2-7,TRBV10-1
ASSLEGRGEGEQY,TRBD2,TRBJ2-7,TRBV27
ASSRGTERSGEAF,TRBD1,TRBJ1-1,TRBV4-1
ASSLDPGQGNYGYT,TRBD1,TRBJ1-2,TRBV7-9
ASRSGTQRADTQY,-,TRBJ2-3,TRBV6-1
SARSDRGTGNTIY,TRBD1,TRBJ1-3,TRBV20-1
ASSQAFMNEQY,-,TRBJ2-7,TRBV4-3
ASSFDSYNEQF,-,TRBJ2-1,TRBV28
ASSHMGGPQETQY,-,TRBJ2-5,TRBV7-3
ASSLAGTF,-,TRBJ1-1,TRBV5-4
ASSPRLPNSDTQY,-,TRBJ2-3,TRBV6-1
SAREGAASGYT,-,TRBJ1-2,TRBV20-1
ASSYSFPNTEAF,-,TRBJ1-1,TRBV6-2/TRBV6-3
ASSGTMNTGELF,-,TRBJ2-2,TRBV6-2/TRBV6-3
SAGRHLGHTWGNEQF,-,TRBJ2-1,TRBV20-1
ASSLALLAGTDTQY,TRBD2,TRBJ2-3,TRBV5-6
AGARDANTEAF,-,TRBJ1-1,TRBV10-3
ASSFLREQF,-,TRBJ2-1,TRBV27
ASSRQGGDYGYT,TRBD1,TRBJ1-2,TRBV7-3
ASSPGPRGDEQY,-,TRBJ2-7,TRBV6-1
ASSLVGTGTINYGYT,-,TRBJ1-2,TRBV28
ASSPGDRRYEQY,TRBD1,TRBJ2-7,TRBV18
ASSMGRGSLNTEAF,-,TRBJ1-1,TRBV19
ASSPGGVRGLSVEQY,-,TRBJ2-7,TRBV28
ACKRGSLTGYT,-,TRBJ1-2,TRBV30
ASSLRWDRNEQY,-,TRBJ2-7,TRBV27
ASSRQGREKLF,TRBD1,TRBJ1-4,TRBV28
ASSAGQSNQPQH,TRBD1,TRBJ1-5,TRBV5-4
ATSRGGLQGTEAF,-,TRBJ1-1,TRBV15
ASRGSGGAGDTQY,TRBD2,TRBJ2-3,TRBV28
ASSGQGNSPLH,-,TRBJ1-6,TRBV2
ASSYSAAPYGYT,-,TRBJ1-2,TRBV6-5
ASSFGGGYT,-,TRBJ1-2,TRBV7-9
ASSATYALNEQY,-,TRBJ2-7,TRBV9
STGQGSTEAF,TRBD1,TRBJ1-1,TRBV29-1
ASSAPKGSSYNSPLH,-,TRBJ1-6,TRBV9
ASSRGAGANVLT,-,TRBJ2-6,TRBV12-3/TRBV12-4
ASSLARRGGSTDTQY,TRBD2,TRBJ2-3,TRBV7-7
AVGTVLKDTQY,TRBD1,TRBJ2-3,TRBV27
ASRTALNTEAF,-,TRBJ1-1,TRBV27
ASSSWTGNYGYT,TRBD1,TRBJ1-2,TRBV7-2
ASSIGSDSNQPQH,-,TRBJ1-5,TRBV19
AGAGGASNTEAF,-,TRBJ1-1,TRBV7-9
ASSRAGDRQETQY,TRBD1,TRBJ2-5,TRBV5-1
SAELGLGSDFNQPQH,-,TRBJ1-5,TRBV20-1
ASSWDRGEQPQH,TRBD1,TRBJ1-5,TRBV2
ASSRQGAIGYATQY,TRBD1,TRBJ2-5,TRBV6-2/TRBV6-3
ATSSAYVTGPNQPQH,-,TRBJ1-5,TRBV15
ASSVSYNEQF,-,TRBJ2-1,TRBV6-1